The 3 T cell receptor beta chains below all came from one sample that was sequenced in a study of T cells in Graves' hyperthyroidism and ophthalmopathy. TCR beta CDR3 sequences were amplified from RNA transcripts. HTBI primers were employed in a first-round RT-PCR of the TCR CDR3. TCRdb re-analysed the multiplex PCR reads in MiXCR, keeping a single row per CDR3 protein. Of hundreds of thousands of distinct CDR3 sequences listed, 12% to 15% are singletons. Sample: blood. These receptor sequences come from a woman aged 18-29 years with Graves' hyperthyroidism.

This clonotype occurred many times. The gene calls are TRBV20-1 and TRBJ1-2, with 7 bases that match TRBD1. CDR3 length: 14 residues. V shed 0 bases, J shed 4 bases, and the junction held 5 bases outside the gene matches. The germline gives CDR1 DFQATT, CDR2 SNEGSKA (reference sequence). The CDR3 sequence is CSARETGQIYGYTF. The CDR3 DNA follows: TGCAGTGCTAGAGAAACGGGACAGATCTATGGCTACACCTTC.

This clonotype was detected only a few times. V is TRBV19 and J is TRBJ2-7, with 9 positions matching TRBD1. Trimming removed 4 bases from V and 5 bases from J; junction bases left unmatched: 3. Germline CDR1 and CDR2: LNHDA and SQIVND (reference sequence). The CDR3 has 13 residues. The CDR3 loop is CASSTGQGNEQYF. As DNA, the CDR3 is TGTGCCAGTAGTACGGGACAGGGTAACGAGCAGTACTTC.

This clonotype was counted at least ten times. The genes are TRBV30 and TRBJ2-7; perhaps TRBD1 as D (5 bases). The CDR3 contains 13 residues. The germline V gene encodes CDR1 GTSNPN and CDR2 SVGIG (reference sequence). The V and J ends lost 3 bases and 1 base respectively, with 10 bases between them. The CDR3 region is CAWRKDMSYEQYF. The CDR3 region has the DNA TGTGCCTGGAGGAAGGACATGTCCTACGAGCAGTACTTC.